This TCR beta chain appears in the sequencing data of a study of early T cells in non-severe SARS-CoV-2 infection. Study information: Bulk RNA from unsorted whole blood was sequenced; chains were unpaired.

The TCR library protocol attached unique molecular identifiers to the individual cDNA molecules. TCRdb reprocessed the 5' RACE reads with MiXCR, giving one entry per CDR3 protein. The table has approximately 110,000 distinct CDR3 sequences, more than 12% seen once; the top ten hold 21%. The ends were cut back, 2 bases at V and 1 base at J, with 8 bases in the middle. CDR3 size: 14 residues. Concerning this clonotype itself: The antigen is not known.

Study-wide findings and caveats: Matches to VDJdb favored anti-spike CD8 responses and missed private and CD4 specificities.

Sequencing was carried out using whole blood. The chain couples TRBV12-3 or TRBV12-4 to TRBJ1-1, with D unresolved. The clonotype comes from an adult who was a healthcare worker with PCR-confirmed SARS-CoV-2 infection or an uninfected control (not recorded which). DNA of the CDR3: TGTGCCAGCAGTTTAACGGAAGGGAACACTGAAGCTTTCTTT. Translating it yields CASSLTEGNTEAFF.